The clone carrying this TCR beta chain was observed a handful of times. This sample is part of a study of control samples from healthy donors and cancer patients. This CDR3 is 21 amino acids long. V was pared by 2 bases and J by 2 bases, with 19 bases of the junction left unmatched. In germline, CDR1 is MGHRA, CDR2 YSYEKL. Repertoires were generated with immunoSEQ multiplex PCR, while TCRdb's copy carries only in-frame clones and drops some. The repertoire holds under 150,000 clones, with about nine tenths as singletons. The receptor's source is a man younger than 45 in good health. Sequencing was performed on blood. The V and J genes are TRBV4-1 and TRBJ1-4; 8 nucleotides line up with TRBD1. Here the CDR3 reads CASSQRPSTSRGQATNEKLFF. The CDR3 coding sequence is TGCGCCAGCAGCCAACGCCCTTCCACCTCCAGGGGGCAAGCGACTAATGAAAAACTGTTTTTT.